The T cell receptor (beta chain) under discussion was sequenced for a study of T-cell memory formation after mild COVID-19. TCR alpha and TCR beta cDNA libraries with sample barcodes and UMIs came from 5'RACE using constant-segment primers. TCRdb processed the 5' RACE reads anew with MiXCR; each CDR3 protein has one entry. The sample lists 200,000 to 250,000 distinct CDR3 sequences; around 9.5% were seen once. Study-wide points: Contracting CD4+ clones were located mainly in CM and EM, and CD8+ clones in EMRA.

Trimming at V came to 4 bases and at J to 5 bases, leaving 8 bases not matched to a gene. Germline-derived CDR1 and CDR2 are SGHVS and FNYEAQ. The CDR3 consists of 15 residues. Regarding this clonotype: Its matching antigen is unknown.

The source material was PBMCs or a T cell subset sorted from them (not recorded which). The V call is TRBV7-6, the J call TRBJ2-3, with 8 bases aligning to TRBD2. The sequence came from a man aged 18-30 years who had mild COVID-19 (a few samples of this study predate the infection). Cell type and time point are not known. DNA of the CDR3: TGTGCCAGCAGCTCCCAGGATGCGGGGGGAGATACGCAGTATTTT. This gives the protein CASSSQDAGGDTQYF.